One and the same sample provided the 7 T cell receptor beta chains below, sequenced in a study of T cells in Graves' hyperthyroidism and ophthalmopathy. From RNA transcripts, TCR beta CDR3 regions were amplified. Initially, a first-round RT-PCR of the TCR CDR3 employed the HTBI primer set. TCRdb redid the calling of the multiplex PCR reads with MiXCR, one entry per CDR3 protein. The repertoire holds about 590,000 distinct CDR3 sequences, with more than 13% as singletons. Material: blood. The receptors originated from a woman under 30 with Graves' ophthalmopathy.

This chain links TRBV20-1 with TRBJ1-4, with D maybe TRBD1 (6 bases). The CDR3 totals 14 residues. CDR1 and CDR2 (germline): DFQATT, SNEGSKA (reference sequence). V was cut by 6 bases and J by 5 bases, with 16 bases left in between. The CDR3: CSASGWDTNEKLFF. The DNA for the CDR3 is TGCAGTGCCAGTGGTTGGGACACAAATGAAAAACTGTTTTTT.

This clonotype was recorded many times. The gene calls are TRBV5-1 and TRBJ2-1; no clear D gene. There are 15 residues in the CDR3. Germline V gene data show CDR1 as SGHRS and CDR2 as YFSETQ. The V gene lost 1 base and the J gene lost 5 bases, with 13 bases spanning the gap. CDR3 sequence (DNA): TGCGCCAGCAGCTTGACCGCTACTGGGCACAATGAGCAGTTCTTC. The encoded protein is CASSLTATGHNEQFF.

This clonotype was counted ten times or more. The genes are TRBV5-1 and TRBJ2-7, with TRBD1 identical over 7 bases. CDR1 and CDR2 from the germline V gene are SGHRS and YFSETQ. V was pared by 2 bases and J by 4 bases, with 15 bases of the junction left unmatched. The CDR3 contains 17 residues. This CDR3 reads CASSFLYRGPLGYEQYF. The CDR3 nucleotides are TGCGCCAGCAGCTTCCTCTACAGGGGTCCCCTTGGTTACGAGCAGTACTTC.

This rearrangement joins TRBV27 to TRBJ2-6; unclear D gene. V lost 3 bases and J lost 0, with 6 bases in between. CDR1 and CDR2 from the germline V gene are MNHEY and SMNVEV (reference sequence). The CDR3 is 15 amino acids. CDR3 nucleotide sequence: TGTGCCAGCAGTTTGTTGAACTCTGGGGCCAACGTCCTGACTTTC. It specifies CASSLLNSGANVLTF.

The chain recombines TRBV9 with TRBJ1-2; possible D gene TRBD1, 5 bases. The V and J ends lost 4 bases and 2 bases respectively, with 12 bases between them. CDR1 and CDR2 (germline): SGDLS, YYNGEE. This CDR3 spans 14 amino acids. The CDR3 region is CASSPLGENYGYTF. DNA of the CDR3: TGTGCCAGCAGCCCGTTAGGGGAGAACTATGGCTACACCTTC.

Written as DNA, the CDR3 is TGTGCCAGCAGCCCGCGGGGGGGCTACATGAACACTGAAGCTTTCTTT. As protein: CASSPRGGYMNTEAFF. This chain joins TRBV5-5 and TRBJ1-1; weak D call: TRBD1 (6 bases). The CDR3 is made up of 16 amino acids. CDR1 is SGHKS, CDR2 YYEKEE, per germline (reference sequence). Trimming removed 4 bases from V and 0 bases from J, with 16 bases in between.

Only a few counts were recorded for this clonotype. The rearrangement uses TRBV5-8 and TRBJ2-1; D is perhaps TRBD2 (6 bases). V lost 4 bases and J 4 bases, leaving 15 bases between the germline ends. The CDR3 spans 15 residues. Looked up from germline, CDR1 is SGHTS and CDR2 is YDEGEE. The chain's CDR3 is CASSPSLATYNEQFF. Here the CDR3 DNA reads TGTGCCAGCAGCCCCTCCCTAGCGACTTACAATGAGCAGTTCTTC.